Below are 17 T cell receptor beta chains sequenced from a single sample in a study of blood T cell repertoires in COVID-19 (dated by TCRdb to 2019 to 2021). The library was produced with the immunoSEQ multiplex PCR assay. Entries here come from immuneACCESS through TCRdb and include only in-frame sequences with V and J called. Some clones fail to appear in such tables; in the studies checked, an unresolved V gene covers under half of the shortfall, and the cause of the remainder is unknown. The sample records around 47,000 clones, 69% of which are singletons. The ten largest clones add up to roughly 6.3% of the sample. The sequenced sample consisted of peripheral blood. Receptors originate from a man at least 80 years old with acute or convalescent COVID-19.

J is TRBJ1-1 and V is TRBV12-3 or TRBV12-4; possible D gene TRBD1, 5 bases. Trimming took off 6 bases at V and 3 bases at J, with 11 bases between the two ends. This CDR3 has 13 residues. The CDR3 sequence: CASRLRVDTEAFF. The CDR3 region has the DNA TGTGCCAGCAGACTCAGGGTCGACACTGAAGCTTTCTTT.

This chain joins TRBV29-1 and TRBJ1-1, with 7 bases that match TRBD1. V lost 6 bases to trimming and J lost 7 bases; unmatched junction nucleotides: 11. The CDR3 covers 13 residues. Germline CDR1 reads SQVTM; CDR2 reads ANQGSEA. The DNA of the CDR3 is TGCAGCGTCGGTATAACCCGGGACAGTGAAGCTTTCTTT. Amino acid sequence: CSVGITRDSEAFF. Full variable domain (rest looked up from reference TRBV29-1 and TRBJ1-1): SAVISQKPSRDICQRGTSLTIQCQVDSQVTMMFWYRQQPGQSLTLIATANQGSEATYESGFVIDKFPISRPNLTFSTLTVSNMSPEDSSIYLCSVGITRDSEAFFGQGTRLTVV.

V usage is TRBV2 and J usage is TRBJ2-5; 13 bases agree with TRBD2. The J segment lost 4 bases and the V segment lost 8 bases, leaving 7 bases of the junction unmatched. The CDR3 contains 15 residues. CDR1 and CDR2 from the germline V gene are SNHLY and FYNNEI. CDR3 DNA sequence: TGTGCCAGCGGGGGACTAGCGGGACCCAGAGAGACCCAGTACTTC. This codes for CASGGLAGPRETQYF.

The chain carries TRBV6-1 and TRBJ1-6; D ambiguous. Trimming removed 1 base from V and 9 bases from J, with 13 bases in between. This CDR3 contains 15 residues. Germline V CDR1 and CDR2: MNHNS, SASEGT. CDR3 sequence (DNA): TGTGCCAGCAGTGAAGAGTCACTGGTAGTTTCACCCCTCCACTTT. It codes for CASSEESLVVSPLHF.

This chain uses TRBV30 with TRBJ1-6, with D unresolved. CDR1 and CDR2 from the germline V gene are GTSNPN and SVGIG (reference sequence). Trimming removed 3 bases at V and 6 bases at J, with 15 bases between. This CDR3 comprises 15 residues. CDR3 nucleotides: TGTGCCTGGAGCACGGCGGAGCCTGCTAATTCACCCCTCCACTTT. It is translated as CAWSTAEPANSPLHF.

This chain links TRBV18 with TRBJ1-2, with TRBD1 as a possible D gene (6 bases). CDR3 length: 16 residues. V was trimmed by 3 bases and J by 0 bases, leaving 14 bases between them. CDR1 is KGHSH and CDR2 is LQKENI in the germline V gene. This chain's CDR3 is CASSPQDPGANYGYTF. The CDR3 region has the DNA TGTGCCAGCTCACCTCAGGATCCAGGGGCTAACTATGGCTACACCTTC.

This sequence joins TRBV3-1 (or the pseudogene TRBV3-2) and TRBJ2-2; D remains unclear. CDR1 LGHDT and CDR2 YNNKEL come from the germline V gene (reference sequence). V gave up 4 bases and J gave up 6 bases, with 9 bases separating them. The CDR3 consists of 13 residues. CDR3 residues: CASSPAGAGELFF. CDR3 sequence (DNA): TGTGCCAGCAGCCCCGCAGGTGCCGGGGAGCTGTTTTTT.

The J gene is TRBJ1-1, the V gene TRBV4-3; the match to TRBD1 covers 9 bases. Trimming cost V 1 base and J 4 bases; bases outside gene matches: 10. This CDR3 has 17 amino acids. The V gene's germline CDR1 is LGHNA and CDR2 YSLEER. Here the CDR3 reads CASSQGRGQGTGTEAFF. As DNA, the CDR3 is TGCGCCAGCAGCCAAGGAAGGGGACAGGGCACGGGCACTGAAGCTTTCTTT.

The CDR3 nucleotides read TGTGCCAGCAGCAGACCGGGACTAGCGGGAGTTAGAGAGACCCAGTACTTC. It yields the protein CASSRPGLAGVRETQYF. The J gene is TRBJ2-5, the V gene TRBV5-4; 14 nucleotides align to TRBD2. Germline V lookup: CDR1 SGHNT, CDR2 YYREEE (reference sequence). The CDR3 is 17 residues long. Unmatched junction bases numbered 9, after V lost 4 bases and J lost 4 bases.

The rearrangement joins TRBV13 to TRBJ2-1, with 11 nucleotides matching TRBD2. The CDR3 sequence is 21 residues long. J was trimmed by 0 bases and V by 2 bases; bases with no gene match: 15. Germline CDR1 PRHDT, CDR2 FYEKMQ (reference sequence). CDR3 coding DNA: TGTGCCAGCAGCTTATTGCTAGTAAGAACTAGCGGGAGTTTCTCCTACAATGAGCAGTTCTTC. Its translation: CASSLLLVRTSGSFSYNEQFF.

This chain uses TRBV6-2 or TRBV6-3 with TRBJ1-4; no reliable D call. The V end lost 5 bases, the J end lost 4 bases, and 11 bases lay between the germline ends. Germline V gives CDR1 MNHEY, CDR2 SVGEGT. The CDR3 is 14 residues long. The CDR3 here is CASSQNENNEKLFF. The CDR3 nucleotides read TGTGCCAGCAGTCAAAACGAGAATAATGAAAAACTGTTTTTT.

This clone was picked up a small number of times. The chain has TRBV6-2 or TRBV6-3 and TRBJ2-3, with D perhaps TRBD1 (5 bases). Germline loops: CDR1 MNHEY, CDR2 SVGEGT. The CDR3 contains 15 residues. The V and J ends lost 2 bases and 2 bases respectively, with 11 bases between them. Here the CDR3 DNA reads TGTGCCAGCAGTTACAACTCAGGGCTCACAGATACGCAGTATTTT. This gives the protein CASSYNSGLTDTQYF.

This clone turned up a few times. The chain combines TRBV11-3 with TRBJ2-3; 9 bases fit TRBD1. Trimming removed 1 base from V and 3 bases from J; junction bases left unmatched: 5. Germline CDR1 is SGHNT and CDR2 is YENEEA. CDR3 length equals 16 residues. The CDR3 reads CASSLAGQGVTDTQYF. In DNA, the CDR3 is TGTGCCAGCAGCTTAGCGGGACAGGGAGTGACAGATACGCAGTATTTT.

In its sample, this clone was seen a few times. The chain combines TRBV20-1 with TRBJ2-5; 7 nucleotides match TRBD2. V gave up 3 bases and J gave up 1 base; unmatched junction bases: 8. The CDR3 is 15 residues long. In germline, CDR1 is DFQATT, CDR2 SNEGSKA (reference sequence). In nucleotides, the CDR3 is TGCAGTGCTAGTACTGCTGGGAGGGGCCAAGAGACCCAGTACTTC. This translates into CSASTAGRGQETQYF.

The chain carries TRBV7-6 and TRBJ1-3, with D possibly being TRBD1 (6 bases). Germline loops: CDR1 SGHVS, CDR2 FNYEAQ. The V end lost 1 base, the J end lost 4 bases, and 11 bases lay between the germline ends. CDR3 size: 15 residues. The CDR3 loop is CASSLGWTAGNTIYF. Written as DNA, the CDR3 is TGTGCCAGCAGCTTAGGGTGGACAGCCGGAAACACCATATATTTT.

The CDR3 region is CASRLTGDKNEKLFF. The CDR3 DNA follows: TGTGCCAGCAGGCTTACAGGGGACAAAAATGAAAAACTGTTTTTT. V usage is TRBV27 and J usage is TRBJ1-4; 7 positions match TRBD1. Germline CDR1 reads MNHEY; CDR2 reads SMNVEV (reference sequence). V was clipped by 6 bases and J by 5 bases; unmatched bases: 9. This CDR3 region has 15 residues. The full variable domain, completed using reference TRBV27 and TRBJ1-4, is EAQVTQNPRYLITVTGKKLTVTCSQNMNHEYMSWYRQDPGLGLRQIYYSMNVEVTDKGDVPEGYKVSRKEKRNFPLILESPSPNQTSLYFCASRLTGDKNEKLFFGSGTQLSVL.

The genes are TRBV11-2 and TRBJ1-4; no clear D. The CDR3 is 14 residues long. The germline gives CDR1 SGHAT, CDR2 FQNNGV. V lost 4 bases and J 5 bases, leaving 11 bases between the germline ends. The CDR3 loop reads CASSSWASNEKLFF. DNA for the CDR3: TGTGCCAGCAGCTCGTGGGCCTCGAATGAAAAACTGTTTTTT.